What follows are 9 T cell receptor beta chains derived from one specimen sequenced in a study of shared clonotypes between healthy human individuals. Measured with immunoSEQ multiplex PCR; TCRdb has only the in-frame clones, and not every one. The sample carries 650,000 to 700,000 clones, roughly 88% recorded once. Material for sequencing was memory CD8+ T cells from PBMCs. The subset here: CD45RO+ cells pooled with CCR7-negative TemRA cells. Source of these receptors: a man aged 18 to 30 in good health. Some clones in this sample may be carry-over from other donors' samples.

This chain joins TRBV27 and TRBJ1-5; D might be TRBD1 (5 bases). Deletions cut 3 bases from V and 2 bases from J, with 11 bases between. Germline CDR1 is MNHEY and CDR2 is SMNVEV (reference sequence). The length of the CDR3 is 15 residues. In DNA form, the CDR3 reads TGTGCCAGCAGTTTCGGAAGGGGAGGCAATCAGCCCCAGCATTTT. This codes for CASSFGRGGNQPQHF.

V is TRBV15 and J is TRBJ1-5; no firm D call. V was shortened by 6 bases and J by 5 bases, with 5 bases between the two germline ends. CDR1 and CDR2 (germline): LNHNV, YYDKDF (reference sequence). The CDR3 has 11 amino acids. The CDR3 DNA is TGTGCCACCAGAGACTATCAGCCCCAGCATTTT. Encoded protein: CATRDYQPQHF. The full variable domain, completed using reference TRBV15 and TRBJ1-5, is DAMVIQNPRYQVTQFGKPVTLSCSQTLNHNVMYWYQQKSSQAPKLLFHYYDKDFNNEADTPDNFQSRRPNTSFCFLDIRSPGLGDTAMYLCATRDYQPQHFGDGTRLSIL.

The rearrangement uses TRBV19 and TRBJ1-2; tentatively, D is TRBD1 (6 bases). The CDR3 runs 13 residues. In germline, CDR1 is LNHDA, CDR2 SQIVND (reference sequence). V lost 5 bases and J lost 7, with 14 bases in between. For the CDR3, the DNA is TGTGCCAGTAGTTCGCGGGGGCGGTTTGGCTACACCTTC. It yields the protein CASSSRGRFGYTF.

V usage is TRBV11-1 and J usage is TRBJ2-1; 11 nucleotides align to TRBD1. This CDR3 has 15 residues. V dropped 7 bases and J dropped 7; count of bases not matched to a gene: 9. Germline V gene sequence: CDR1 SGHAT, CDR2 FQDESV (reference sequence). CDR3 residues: CASTLGTGGRNEQFF. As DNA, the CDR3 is TGTGCCAGCACCCTAGGGACAGGGGGGCGGAATGAGCAGTTCTTC.

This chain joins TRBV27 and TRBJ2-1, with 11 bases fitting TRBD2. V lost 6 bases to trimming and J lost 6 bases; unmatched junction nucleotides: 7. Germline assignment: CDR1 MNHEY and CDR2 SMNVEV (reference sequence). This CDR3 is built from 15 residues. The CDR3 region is CASSSSGRPFNEQFF. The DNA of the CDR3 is TGTGCCAGCAGCTCTAGCGGGAGGCCCTTCAATGAGCAGTTCTTC.

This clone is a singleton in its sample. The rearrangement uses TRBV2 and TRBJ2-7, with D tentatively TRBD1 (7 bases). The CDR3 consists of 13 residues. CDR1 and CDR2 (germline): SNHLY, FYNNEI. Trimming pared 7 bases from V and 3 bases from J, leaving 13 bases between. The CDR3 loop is CASMEGAFYEQYF. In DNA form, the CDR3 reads TGTGCCAGCATGGAGGGGGCCTTCTACGAGCAGTACTTC.

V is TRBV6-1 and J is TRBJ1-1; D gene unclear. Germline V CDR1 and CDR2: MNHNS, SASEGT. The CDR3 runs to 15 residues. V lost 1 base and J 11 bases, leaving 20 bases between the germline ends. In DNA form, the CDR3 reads TGTGCCAGCAGTGAAGTAGTAGGGCCAGGACCGCTGGCTTTCTTT. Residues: CASSEVVGPGPLAFF.

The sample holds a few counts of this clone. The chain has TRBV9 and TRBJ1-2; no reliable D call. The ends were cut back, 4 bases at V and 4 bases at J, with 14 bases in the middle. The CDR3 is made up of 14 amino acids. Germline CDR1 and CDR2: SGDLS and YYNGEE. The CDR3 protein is CASSLNAGRYGYTF. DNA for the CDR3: TGTGCCAGCAGCCTAAACGCCGGTCGCTATGGCTACACCTTC. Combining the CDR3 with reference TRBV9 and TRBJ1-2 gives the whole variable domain DSGVTQTPKHLITATGQRVTLRCSPRSGDLSVYWYQQSLDQGLQFLIQYYNGEERAKGNILERFSAQQFPDLHSELNLSSLELGDSALYFCASSLNAGRYGYTFGSGTRLTVV.

CDR3 DNA sequence: TGCGCCAGCAGCTTGGAGGGTTTGATGGGGAGAACTTTCTTT. It specifies CASSLEGLMGRTFF. The rearrangement joins TRBV5-1 to TRBJ1-1; D not certain. The CDR3 contains 14 residues. Per the germline V gene, CDR1 is SGHRS and CDR2 is YFSETQ. V was pared by 0 bases and J by 12 bases, with 18 bases between.